One sample yielded the 6 T cell receptor beta chains listed below, sequenced in a study of blood T cell repertoires in COVID-19. The protocol was immunoSEQ multiplex PCR, while the TCRdb copy is restricted to in-frame clones and leaves out a portion. Of more than 65,000 clones in the sample, over 80% were seen once. Source material: peripheral blood. These receptors came from a woman aged 50 to 60 with acute or convalescent COVID-19.

The chain combines TRBV12-3 or TRBV12-4 with TRBJ2-7, with 7 bases identical to TRBD2. This CDR3 comprises 12 residues. Unmatched junction bases numbered 6, after V lost 6 bases and J lost 7 bases. CDR3 sequence (DNA): TGTGCCAGCAGCCCGGGGGAGGGGGAGCAGTACTTC. This sequence encodes CASSPGEGEQYF.

This rearrangement joins TRBV19 to TRBJ1-1, with D perhaps TRBD1 (6 bases). The CDR3 spans 14 residues. Per the germline V gene, CDR1 is LNHDA and CDR2 is SQIVND (reference sequence). The germline V and J ends were trimmed by 5 bases and 1 base, with 11 bases remaining between them. This CDR3 is CASSLYRANTEAFF. For the CDR3, the DNA is TGTGCCAGTAGTTTATACAGGGCGAACACTGAAGCTTTCTTT. The entire variable domain, with the rest obtained from reference TRBV19 and TRBJ1-1, is as follows: DGGITQSPKYLFRKEGQNVTLSCEQNLNHDAMYWYRQDPGQGLRLIYYSQIVNDFQKGDIAEGYSVSREKKESFPLTVTSAQKNPTAFYLCASSLYRANTEAFFGQGTRLTVV.

V is TRBV7-2 and J is TRBJ2-3; the D gene is possibly TRBD1 (7 bases). The germline CDR1 and CDR2 sequences are SGHTA and FQGNSA. The CDR3 totals 15 residues. The germline V and J ends were trimmed by 3 bases and 4 bases, with 14 bases remaining between them. The CDR3, as DNA: TGTGCCAGCAGCTTTAGGGCAGGGGGGTCAGATACGCAGTATTTT. This encodes CASSFRAGGSDTQYF.

V gene TRBV4-1 combines with J gene TRBJ1-1, with D tentatively TRBD1 (6 bases). Germline V gene lookup returns CDR1 MGHRA and CDR2 YSYEKL. V lost 4 bases to trimming and J lost 4 bases, with 16 bases between them. The CDR3 runs to 15 residues. The CDR3 is CASSPQTRGSTEAFF. In DNA, the CDR3 is TGCGCCAGCAGCCCACAGACGAGGGGGAGCACTGAAGCTTTCTTT.

The rearrangement links TRBV12-5 to TRBJ1-5; D unresolved. Germline V gene sequence: CDR1 LGHNT, CDR2 FRNRAP. V lost 5 bases and J 1 base, leaving 12 bases between the germline ends. This CDR3 spans 15 amino acids. DNA of the CDR3: TGTGCTAGTGGTCGAGACGGACTGAGCAATCAGCCCCAGCATTTT. Its protein is CASGRDGLSNQPQHF.

The chain uses TRBV2 and TRBJ1-2; 8 nucleotides match TRBD1. V gave up 5 bases and J gave up 4 bases; unmatched junction bases: 6. Germline V CDR1 and CDR2: SNHLY, FYNNEI. The CDR3 runs 14 residues. The CDR3 region is CASSPVDRAYGYTF. CDR3 bases: TGTGCCAGCAGTCCCGTGGACAGGGCCTATGGCTACACCTTC. The entire variable domain, with the rest obtained from reference TRBV2 and TRBJ1-2, is as follows: EPEVTQTPSHQVTQMGQEVILRCVPISNHLYFYWYRQILGQKVEFLVSFYNNEISEKSEIFDDQFSVERPDGSNFTLKIRSTKLEDSAMYFCASSPVDRAYGYTFGSGTRLTVV.